This T cell receptor (beta chain) was captured in a study of post-analysis software for immune sequencing data. Looking at the study overall: Secondary progressive, relapsing-remitting and progressive-relapsing multiple sclerosis were among the included disease courses. Study results and caveats: Multiple sclerosis was associated with a significant reduction in normalized Chao1 diversity relative to controls. Batch-mates among the samples co-clustered strongly by F measure.

With respect to this clonotype: Its specificity is unknown.

Unique molecular identifiers had been added to the TCR beta cDNA libraries. The source material, 1 to 10 million T cells, gave rise to about 460,000 cDNA molecules. TCRdb re-called the PCR reads through MiXCR, storing one row per CDR3 protein. In the table there are 750,000 to 950,000 distinct CDR3 sequences, roughly 50% of which are singletons. The source material was blood. The TCR originated in a girl between 5 and 17 years old with multiple sclerosis.

CDR3 protein: CASSTGQERKTQYF. The CDR3 DNA is TGCGCCAGCAGCACTGGACAGGAGAGGAAGACCCAGTACTTC. The chain combines TRBV5-1 with TRBJ2-5; TRBD1 aligns across 7 bases. CDR1 is SGHRS and CDR2 is YFSETQ in the germline V gene. Trimming cost V 4 bases and J 6 bases; bases outside gene matches: 9. There are 14 residues in the CDR3.